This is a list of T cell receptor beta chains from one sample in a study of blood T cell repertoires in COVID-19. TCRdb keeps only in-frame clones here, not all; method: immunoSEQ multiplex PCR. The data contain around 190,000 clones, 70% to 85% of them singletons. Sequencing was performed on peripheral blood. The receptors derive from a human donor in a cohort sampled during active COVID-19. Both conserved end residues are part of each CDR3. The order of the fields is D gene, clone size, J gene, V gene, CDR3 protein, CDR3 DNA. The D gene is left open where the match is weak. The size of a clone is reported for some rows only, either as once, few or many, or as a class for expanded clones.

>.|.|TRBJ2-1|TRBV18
CASSFPAGAHNEQFF
TGTGCCAGCTCATTTCCGGCGGGGGCCCACAATGAGCAGTTCTTC
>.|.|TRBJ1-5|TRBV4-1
CASSQDRGAYQPQHF
TGCGCCAGCAGCCAAGATCGGGGGGCCTATCAGCCCCAGCATTTT
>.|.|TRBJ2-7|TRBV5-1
CASSLAAGGGYEQYF
TGCGCCAGCAGCTTGGCGGCAGGTGGAGGCTACGAGCAGTACTTC
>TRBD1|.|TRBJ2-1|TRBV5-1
CASSAPGTGAYYNEQFF
TGCGCCAGCAGCGCGCCCGGGACAGGGGCTTACTACAATGAGCAGTTCTTC
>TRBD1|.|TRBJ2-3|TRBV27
CASRRQGVSWSTDTQYF
TGTGCCAGCAGGCGACAGGGGGTTTCGTGGAGCACAGATACGCAGTATTTT
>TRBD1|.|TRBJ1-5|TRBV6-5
CASSQDRGGNQPQHF
TGTGCCAGCAGCCAGGACAGGGGCGGCAATCAGCCCCAGCATTTT
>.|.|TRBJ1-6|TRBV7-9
CASSLFADNNSPLHF
TGTGCCAGCAGCTTATTCGCGGATAATAATTCACCCCTCCACTTT
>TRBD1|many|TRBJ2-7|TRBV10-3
CAISLKQGASYEQYF
TGTGCCATCAGTCTAAAACAGGGGGCATCCTACGAGCAGTACTTC
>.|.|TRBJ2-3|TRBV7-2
CASSPTLPGSTTDTQYF
TGTGCCAGCAGCCCCACTCTGCCGGGAAGTACGACAGATACGCAGTATTTT
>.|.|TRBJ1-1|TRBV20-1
CSASGGGGRAFF
TGCAGTGCTAGTGGTGGCGGAGGGAGAGCTTTCTTT
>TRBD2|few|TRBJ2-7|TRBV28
CASRGTSGSSYEQYF
TGTGCCAGCAGGGGGACTAGCGGGTCTTCCTACGAGCAGTACTTC
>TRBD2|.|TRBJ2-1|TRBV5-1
CASSPHLAGGTHNEQFF
TGCGCCAGCAGCCCCCACTTGGCGGGAGGGACCCACAATGAGCAGTTCTTC
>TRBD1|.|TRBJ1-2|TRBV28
CASRGGTGDYGYTF
TGTGCCAGCAGGGGGGGGACAGGGGACTATGGCTACACCTTC
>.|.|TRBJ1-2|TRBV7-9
CASSLGGNYGYTF
TGTGCCAGCAGCTTAGGCGGAAACTATGGCTACACCTTC
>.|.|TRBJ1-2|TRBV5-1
CASSLVSTGGYTF
TGCGCCAGCAGCTTGGTTAGTACAGGCGGCTACACCTTC
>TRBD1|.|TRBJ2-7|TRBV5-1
CASSLAATGAYEQYF
TGCGCCAGCAGCTTGGCCGCGACAGGGGCTTACGAGCAGTACTTC
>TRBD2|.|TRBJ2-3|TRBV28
CASSFPGTSGKGDTQYF
TGTGCCAGCAGTTTCCCAGGGACTAGCGGGAAAGGAGATACGCAGTATTTT
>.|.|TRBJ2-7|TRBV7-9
CASSPGPGEEQYF
TGTGCCAGCAGCCCGGGTCCGGGAGAGGAGCAGTACTTC
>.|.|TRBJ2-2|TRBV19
CASRTSTGELFF
TGTGCCAGTAGGACAAGCACCGGGGAGCTGTTTTTT
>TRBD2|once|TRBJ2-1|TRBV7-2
CASSPTRGVGEQFF
TGTGCCAGCAGCCCCACGCGGGGGGTTGGGGAGCAGTTCTTC
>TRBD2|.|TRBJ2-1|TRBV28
CASSFAVGGRGNNEQFF
TGTGCCAGCAGTTTCGCCGTGGGCGGGAGAGGTAACAATGAGCAGTTCTTC
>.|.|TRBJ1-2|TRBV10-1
CASSETRISGYTF
TGCGCCAGCAGTGAGACGAGGATTTCTGGCTACACCTTC
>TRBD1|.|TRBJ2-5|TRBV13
CASSFGDRAGETQYF
TGTGCCAGCAGCTTCGGGGACAGGGCGGGGGAGACCCAGTACTTC
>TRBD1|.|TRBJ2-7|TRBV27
CASSTTGRDEQYF
TGTGCCAGCAGTACGACAGGGCGGGACGAGCAGTACTTC
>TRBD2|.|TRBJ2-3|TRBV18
CASSLAGGSTDTQYF
TGTGCCAGCTCCTTAGCGGGAGGGAGCACAGATACGCAGTATTTT
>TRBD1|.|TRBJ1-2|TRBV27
CASSFGGQGNYGYTF
TGTGCCAGCAGTTTCGGGGGACAGGGCAACTATGGCTACACCTTC
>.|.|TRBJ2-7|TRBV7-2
CASSPVGRGYEQYF
TGTGCCAGCAGCCCCGTGGGGCGGGGATACGAGCAGTACTTC
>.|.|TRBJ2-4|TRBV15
CATSREGKAKNIQYF
TGTGCCACCAGCAGAGAGGGCAAGGCCAAAAACATTCAGTACTTC
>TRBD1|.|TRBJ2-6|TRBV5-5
CASSNGTGPSGANVLTF
TGTGCCAGCAGCAACGGGACAGGGCCCTCTGGGGCCAACGTCCTGACTTTC
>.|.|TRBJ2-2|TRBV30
CAWRWQGNTGELFF
TGTGCCTGGAGGTGGCAGGGTAACACCGGGGAGCTGTTTTTT
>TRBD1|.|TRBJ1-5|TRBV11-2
CASSLGRGLSDQPQHF
TGTGCCAGCAGCTTAGGCAGGGGGCTTAGTGATCAGCCCCAGCATTTT
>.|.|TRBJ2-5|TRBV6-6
CASTRPDSRMAETQYF
TGTGCCAGCACCAGGCCGGACTCTCGGATGGCCGAGACCCAGTACTTC
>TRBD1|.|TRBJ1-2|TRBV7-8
CASSHLAQGNYGYTF
TGTGCCAGCAGCCACCTTGCACAGGGGAACTATGGCTACACCTTC
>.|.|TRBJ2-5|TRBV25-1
CASSHGGYQETQYF
TGTGCCAGCAGCCACGGAGGATACCAAGAGACCCAGTACTTC
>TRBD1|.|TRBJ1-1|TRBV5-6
CASSSDRVLTEAFF
TGTGCCAGCAGCTCGGACAGGGTCCTCACTGAAGCTTTCTTT
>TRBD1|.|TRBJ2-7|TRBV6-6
CASSYWVTGGSYEQYF
TGTGCCAGCAGTTACTGGGTGACAGGGGGGTCCTACGAGCAGTACTTC
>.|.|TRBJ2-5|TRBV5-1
CASSLSGTGLGETQYF
TGCGCCAGCAGCTTGTCCGGAACGGGTCTGGGAGAGACCCAGTACTTC
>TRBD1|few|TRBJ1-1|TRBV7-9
CASSLAGQGTEAFF
TGTGCCAGCAGCTTAGCGGGACAGGGGACTGAAGCTTTCTTT
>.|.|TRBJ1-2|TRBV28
CASHEGVGYTF
TGTGCCAGCCATGAAGGGGTAGGCTACACCTTC
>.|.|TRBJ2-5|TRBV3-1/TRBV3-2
CASSPLAGGETQYF
TGTGCCAGCAGCCCCTTGGCGGGTGGGGAGACCCAGTACTTC
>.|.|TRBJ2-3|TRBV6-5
CASSLTGKDTQYF
TGTGCCAGCAGTTTAACAGGGAAGGATACGCAGTATTTT
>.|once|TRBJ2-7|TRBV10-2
CASSPDTTYLYYEQYF
TGCGCCAGCAGCCCCGACACCACCTATTTGTACTACGAGCAGTACTTC
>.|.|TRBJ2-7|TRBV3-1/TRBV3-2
CASSPTDKYEQYF
TGTGCCAGCAGCCCGACGGACAAATACGAGCAGTACTTC
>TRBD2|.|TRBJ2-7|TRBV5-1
CASSLNLAGAPDEQYF
TGCGCCAGCAGCTTGAACCTAGCGGGAGCTCCGGACGAGCAGTACTTC
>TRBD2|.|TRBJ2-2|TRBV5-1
CASTPTSGRTGELFF
TGCGCCAGCACCCCTACTAGCGGGAGGACCGGGGAGCTGTTTTTT
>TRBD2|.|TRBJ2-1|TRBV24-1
CATSDLRTSGRLGPHNEQFF
TGTGCCACCAGTGATTTGCGGACTAGCGGGAGGCTAGGCCCACACAATGAGCAGTTCTTC
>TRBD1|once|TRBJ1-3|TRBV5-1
CASSATGAGNTIYF
TGCGCCAGCAGCGCGACAGGGGCTGGAAACACCATATATTTT
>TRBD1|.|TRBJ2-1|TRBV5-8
CASSGHSQGMDNEQFF
TGTGCCAGCAGCGGACATTCACAGGGGATGGACAATGAGCAGTTCTTC
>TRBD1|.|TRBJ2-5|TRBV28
CAIFTGTGKRGAPKETQYF
TGTGCCATCTTCACCGGGACAGGGAAGAGGGGGGCTCCAAAGGAGACCCAGTACTTC
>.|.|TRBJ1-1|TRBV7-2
CASSLGPPWGTEAFF
TGTGCCAGCAGCTTGGGGCCCCCATGGGGCACTGAAGCTTTCTTT
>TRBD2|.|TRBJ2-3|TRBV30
CAWRAGLAHTDTQYF
TGTGCCTGGAGGGCCGGACTAGCCCACACAGATACGCAGTATTTT
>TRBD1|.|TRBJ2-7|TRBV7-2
CASSQDRGSYEQYF
TGTGCCAGCAGCCAGGACAGGGGGTCTTACGAGCAGTACTTC
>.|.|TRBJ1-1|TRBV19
CASRTSGRGTEAFF
TGTGCCAGTAGGACCTCAGGGAGGGGCACTGAAGCTTTCTTT
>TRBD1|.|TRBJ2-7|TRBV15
CATSRGGQGVNEQYF
TGTGCCACCAGCAGAGGCGGACAGGGGGTCAACGAGCAGTACTTC